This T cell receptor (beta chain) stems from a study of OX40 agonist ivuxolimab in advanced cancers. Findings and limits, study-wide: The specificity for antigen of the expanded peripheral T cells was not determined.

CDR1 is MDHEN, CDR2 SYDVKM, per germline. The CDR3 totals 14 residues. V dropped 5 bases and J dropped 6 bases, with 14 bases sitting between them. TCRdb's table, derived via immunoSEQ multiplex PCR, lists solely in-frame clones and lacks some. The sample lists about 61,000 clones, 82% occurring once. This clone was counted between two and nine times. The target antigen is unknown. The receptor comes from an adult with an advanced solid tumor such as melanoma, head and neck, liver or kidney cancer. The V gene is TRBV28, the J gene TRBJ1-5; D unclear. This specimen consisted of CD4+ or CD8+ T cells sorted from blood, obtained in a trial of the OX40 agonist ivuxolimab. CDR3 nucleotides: TGTGCCAGCAGTCCACAAACCGGTAGTCAGCCCCAGCATTTT. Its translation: CASSPQTGSQPQHF.